Included here is one T cell receptor beta chain sequence, with context. Its antigen is still unknown. As to time point: pre-sensitization, week 0. This sample's treatment: therapeutic diphenylcyclopropenone sensitization with weekly scalp DPC. Blood was collected ahead of every patch test applied. This record belongs to a study of human T cells and chemical hapten exposure. Turning to the study itself: Investigators sensitized approximately 2 cm by approximately 2 cm of upper inner arm skin with 2% DPC. Readings were taken at 6 days from patch tests that had applied 0.01% DPC to the upper back.

Germline lookup yields CDR1 MNHEY and CDR2 SMNVEV (reference sequence). Trimming took off 6 bases at V and 6 bases at J, with 13 bases between the two ends. The CDR3 runs 13 residues. Study-wide results and caveats: Sensitizing with DPC caused no change in TCRs above 1 in 1000 frequency.

TCRdb called the RACE reads again in MiXCR, with one record for every CDR3 protein. The table has 190,000 or so distinct CDR3 sequences, nearly 30% seen once. The sequence was collected from a woman aged 25 to 39 with alopecia areata. Some clones in this sample may be carry-over from other donors' samples. This sequence joins TRBV27 and TRBJ2-3; the D gene is possibly TRBD1 (5 bases). This specimen was whole blood, taken in connection with sensitization to the hapten diphenylcyclopropenone (DPC). Written as DNA, the CDR3 is TGTGCCAGCAGCCCCGACAGTTCTGATACGCAGTATTTT. Encoded protein: CASSPDSSDTQYF.